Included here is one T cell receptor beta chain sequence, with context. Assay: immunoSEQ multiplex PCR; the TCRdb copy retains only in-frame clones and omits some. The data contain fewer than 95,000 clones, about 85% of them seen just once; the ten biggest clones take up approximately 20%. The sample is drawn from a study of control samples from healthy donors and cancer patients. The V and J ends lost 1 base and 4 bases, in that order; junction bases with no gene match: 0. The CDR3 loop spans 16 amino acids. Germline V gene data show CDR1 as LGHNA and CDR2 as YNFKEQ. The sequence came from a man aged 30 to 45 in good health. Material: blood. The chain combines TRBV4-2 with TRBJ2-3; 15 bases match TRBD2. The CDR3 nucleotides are TGTGCCAGCAGCCAAGGGACTAGCGGGGGGGCAGATACGCAGTATTTT. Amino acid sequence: CASSQGTSGGADTQYF.